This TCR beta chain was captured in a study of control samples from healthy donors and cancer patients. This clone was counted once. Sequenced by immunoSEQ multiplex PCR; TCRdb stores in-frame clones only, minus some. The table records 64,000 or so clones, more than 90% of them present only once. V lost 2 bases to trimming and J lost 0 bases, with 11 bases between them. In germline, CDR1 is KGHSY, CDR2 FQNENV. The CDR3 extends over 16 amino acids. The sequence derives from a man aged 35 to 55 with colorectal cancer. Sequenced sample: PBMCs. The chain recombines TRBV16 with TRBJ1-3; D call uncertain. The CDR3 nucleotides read TGTGCCAGCAGCCAAATAGACGGACTCTCTGGAAACACCATATATTTT. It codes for CASSQIDGLSGNTIYF.